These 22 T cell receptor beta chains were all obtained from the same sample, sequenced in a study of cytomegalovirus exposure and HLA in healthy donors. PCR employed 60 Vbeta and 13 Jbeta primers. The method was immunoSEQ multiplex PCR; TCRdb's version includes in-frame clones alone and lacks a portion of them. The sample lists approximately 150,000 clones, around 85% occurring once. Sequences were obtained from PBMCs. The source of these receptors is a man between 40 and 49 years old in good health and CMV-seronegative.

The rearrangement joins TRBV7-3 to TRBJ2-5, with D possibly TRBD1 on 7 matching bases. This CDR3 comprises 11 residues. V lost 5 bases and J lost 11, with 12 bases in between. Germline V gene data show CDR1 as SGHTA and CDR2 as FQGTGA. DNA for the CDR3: TGTGCCAGCAGCGGCAGGGGGGAGCAGTACTTC. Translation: CASSGRGEQYF.

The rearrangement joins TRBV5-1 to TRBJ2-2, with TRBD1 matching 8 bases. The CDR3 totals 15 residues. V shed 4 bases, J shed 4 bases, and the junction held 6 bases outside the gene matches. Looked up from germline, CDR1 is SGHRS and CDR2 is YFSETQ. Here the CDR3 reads CASSGGGTGTGELFF. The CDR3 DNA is TGCGCCAGCAGCGGCGGTGGGACAGGCACCGGGGAGCTGTTTTTT. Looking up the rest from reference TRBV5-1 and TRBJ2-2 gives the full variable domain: KAGVTQTPRYLIKTRGQQVTLSCSPISGHRSVSWYQQTPGQGLQFLFEYFSETQRNKGNFPGRFSGRQFSNSRSEMNVSTLELGDSALYLCASSGGGTGTGELFFGEGSRLTVL.

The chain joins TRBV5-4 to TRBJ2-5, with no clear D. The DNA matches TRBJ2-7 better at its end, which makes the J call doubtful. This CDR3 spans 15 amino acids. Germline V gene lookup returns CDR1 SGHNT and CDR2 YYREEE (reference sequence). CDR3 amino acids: CASSLSPVGAYEQYF. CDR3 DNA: TGTGCCAGCAGCTTGAGCCCCGTTGGAGCCTACGAGCAGTACTTC.

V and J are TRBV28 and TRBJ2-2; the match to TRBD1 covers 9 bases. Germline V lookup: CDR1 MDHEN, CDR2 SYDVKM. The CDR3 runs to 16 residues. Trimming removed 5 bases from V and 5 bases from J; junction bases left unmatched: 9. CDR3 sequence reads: CASSLAIGQGTGELFF. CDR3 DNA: TGTGCCAGCAGTCTAGCCATAGGACAGGGGACCGGGGAGCTGTTTTTT.

In DNA, the CDR3 is TGTGCCAGCAGCTTATCACAGGGGAATGGCTACACCTTC. It yields the protein CASSLSQGNGYTF. The J gene is TRBJ1-2, the V gene TRBV11-2; TRBD1 agrees at 7 bases. The CDR3 runs to 13 residues. Trimming cost V 2 bases and J 6 bases; bases outside gene matches: 3. CDR1 is SGHAT and CDR2 is FQNNGV in the germline V gene.

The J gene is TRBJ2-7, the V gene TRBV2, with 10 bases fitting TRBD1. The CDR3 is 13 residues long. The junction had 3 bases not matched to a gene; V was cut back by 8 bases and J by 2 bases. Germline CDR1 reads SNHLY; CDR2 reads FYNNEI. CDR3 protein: CASGGQGAYEQYF. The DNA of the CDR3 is TGTGCCAGCGGCGGACAGGGGGCCTACGAGCAGTACTTC. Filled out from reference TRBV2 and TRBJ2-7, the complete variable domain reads EPEVTQTPSHQVTQMGQEVILRCVPISNHLYFYWYRQILGQKVEFLVSFYNNEISEKSEIFDDQFSVERPDGSNFTLKIRSTKLEDSAMYFCASGGQGAYEQYFGPGTRLTVT.

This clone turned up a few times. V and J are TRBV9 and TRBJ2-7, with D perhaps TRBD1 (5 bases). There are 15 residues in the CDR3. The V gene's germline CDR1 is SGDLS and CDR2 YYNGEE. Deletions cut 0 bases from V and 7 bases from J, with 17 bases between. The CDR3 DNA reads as TGTGCCAGCAGCGTAGCAGGGCTTATCGCTCAGGAGCAGTACTTC. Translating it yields CASSVAGLIAQEQYF.

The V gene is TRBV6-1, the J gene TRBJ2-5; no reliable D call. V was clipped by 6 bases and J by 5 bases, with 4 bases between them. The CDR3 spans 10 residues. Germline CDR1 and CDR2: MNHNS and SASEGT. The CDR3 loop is CASRSETQYF. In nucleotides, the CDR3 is TGTGCCAGCAGATCGGAGACCCAGTACTTC.

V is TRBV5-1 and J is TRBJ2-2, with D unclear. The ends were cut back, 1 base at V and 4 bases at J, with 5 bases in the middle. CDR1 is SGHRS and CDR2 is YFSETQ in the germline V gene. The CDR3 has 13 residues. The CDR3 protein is CASSLSTTGELFF. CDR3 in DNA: TGCGCCAGCAGCTTGAGCACCACCGGGGAGCTGTTTTTT.

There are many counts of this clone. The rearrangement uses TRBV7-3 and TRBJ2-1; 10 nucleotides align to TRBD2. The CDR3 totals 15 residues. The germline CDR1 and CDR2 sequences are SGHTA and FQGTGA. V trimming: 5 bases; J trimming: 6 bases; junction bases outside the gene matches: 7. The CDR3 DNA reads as TGTGCCAGCAGCCCAAAAGCGGGGGGGCTCAATGAGCAGTTCTTC. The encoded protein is CASSPKAGGLNEQFF.

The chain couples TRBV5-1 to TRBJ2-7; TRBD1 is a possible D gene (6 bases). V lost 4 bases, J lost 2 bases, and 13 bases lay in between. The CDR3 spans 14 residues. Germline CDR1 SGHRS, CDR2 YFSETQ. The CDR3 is CASSATTGPYEQYF. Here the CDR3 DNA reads TGCGCCAGCAGCGCCACCACAGGGCCCTACGAGCAGTACTTC.

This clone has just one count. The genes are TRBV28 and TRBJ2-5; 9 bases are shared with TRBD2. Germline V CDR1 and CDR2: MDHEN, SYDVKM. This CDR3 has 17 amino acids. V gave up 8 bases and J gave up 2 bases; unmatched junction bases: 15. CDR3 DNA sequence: TGTGCCAGCCAGACTAGCGGAGACTTCCGACCACAAGAGACCCAGTACTTC. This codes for CASQTSGDFRPQETQYF.

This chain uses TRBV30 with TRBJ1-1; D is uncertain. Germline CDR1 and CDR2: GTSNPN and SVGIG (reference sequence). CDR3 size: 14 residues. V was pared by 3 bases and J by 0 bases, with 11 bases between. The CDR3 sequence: CAWRNRFMNTEAFF. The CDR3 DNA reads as TGTGCCTGGAGAAACAGATTCATGAACACTGAAGCTTTCTTT. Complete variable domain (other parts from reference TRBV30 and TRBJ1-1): SQTIHQWPATLVQPVGSPLSLECTVEGTSNPNLYWYRQAAGRGLQLLFYSVGIGQISSEVPQNLSASRPQDRQFILSSKKLLLSDSGFYLCAWRNRFMNTEAFFGQGTRLTVV.

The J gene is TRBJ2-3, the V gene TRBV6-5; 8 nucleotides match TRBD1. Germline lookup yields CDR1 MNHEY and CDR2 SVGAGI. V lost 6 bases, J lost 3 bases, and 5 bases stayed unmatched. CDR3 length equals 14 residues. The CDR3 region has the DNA TGTGCCAGCAGCAGGGGGCTGAGTACAGATACGCAGTATTTT. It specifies CASSRGLSTDTQYF.

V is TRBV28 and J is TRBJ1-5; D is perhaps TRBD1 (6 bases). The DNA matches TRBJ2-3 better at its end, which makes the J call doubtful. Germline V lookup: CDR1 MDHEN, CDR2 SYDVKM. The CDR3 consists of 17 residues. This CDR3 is CASSEPSRGRGNQPQYF. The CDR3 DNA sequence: TGTGCCAGCAGTGAGCCATCTCGGGGCAGGGGCAATCAGCCCCAGTATTTT.

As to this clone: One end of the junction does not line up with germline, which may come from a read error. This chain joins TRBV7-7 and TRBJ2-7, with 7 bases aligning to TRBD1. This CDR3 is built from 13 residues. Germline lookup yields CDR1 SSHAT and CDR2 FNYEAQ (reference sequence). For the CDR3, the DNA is TGTGCTAGCAGCTTGGGGCAGGGGGACGAGCAGTACTTC. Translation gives CASSLGQGDEQYF.

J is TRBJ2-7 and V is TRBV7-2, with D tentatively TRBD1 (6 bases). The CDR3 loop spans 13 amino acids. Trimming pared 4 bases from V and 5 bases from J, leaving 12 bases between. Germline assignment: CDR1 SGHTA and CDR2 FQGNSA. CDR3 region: CASSYRVTNEQYF. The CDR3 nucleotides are TGTGCCAGCAGCTACAGGGTAACCAACGAGCAGTACTTC.

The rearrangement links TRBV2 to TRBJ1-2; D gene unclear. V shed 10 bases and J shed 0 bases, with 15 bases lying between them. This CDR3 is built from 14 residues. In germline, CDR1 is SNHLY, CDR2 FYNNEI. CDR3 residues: CAILLRETNYGYTF. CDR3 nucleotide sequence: TGTGCCATCCTACTCCGGGAAACTAACTATGGCTACACCTTC.

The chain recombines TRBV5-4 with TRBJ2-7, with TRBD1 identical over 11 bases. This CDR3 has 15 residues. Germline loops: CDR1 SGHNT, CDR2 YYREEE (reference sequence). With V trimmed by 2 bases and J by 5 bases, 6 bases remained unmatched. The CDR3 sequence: CASSLGQGAGDEQYF. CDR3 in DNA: TGTGCCAGCAGCTTAGGACAGGGGGCGGGGGACGAGCAGTACTTC.

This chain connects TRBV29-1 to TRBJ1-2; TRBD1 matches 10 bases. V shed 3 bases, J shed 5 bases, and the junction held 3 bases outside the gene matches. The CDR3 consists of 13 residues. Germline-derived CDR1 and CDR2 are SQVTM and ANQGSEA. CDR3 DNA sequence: TGCAGCGTTGACGCGGGACAGGGGTATGGCTACACCTTC. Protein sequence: CSVDAGQGYGYTF.

The CDR3 reads CASSFLAGEYYNEQFF. The CDR3 region has the DNA TGCGCCAGCAGCTTTTTGGCGGGGGAGTATTACAATGAGCAGTTCTTC. This chain links TRBV5-1 with TRBJ2-1, with 7 bases matching TRBD2. CDR3 length: 16 amino acids. J gave up 4 bases and V 2 bases, and 9 bases lay outside the gene matches. Germline assignment: CDR1 SGHRS and CDR2 YFSETQ.

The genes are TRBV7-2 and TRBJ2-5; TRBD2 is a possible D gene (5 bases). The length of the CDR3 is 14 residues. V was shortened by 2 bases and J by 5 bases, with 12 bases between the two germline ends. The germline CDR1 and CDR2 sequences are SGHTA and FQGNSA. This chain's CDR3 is CASSLLARRETQYF. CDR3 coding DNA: TGTGCCAGCAGCTTATTGGCAAGGAGGGAGACCCAGTACTTC.